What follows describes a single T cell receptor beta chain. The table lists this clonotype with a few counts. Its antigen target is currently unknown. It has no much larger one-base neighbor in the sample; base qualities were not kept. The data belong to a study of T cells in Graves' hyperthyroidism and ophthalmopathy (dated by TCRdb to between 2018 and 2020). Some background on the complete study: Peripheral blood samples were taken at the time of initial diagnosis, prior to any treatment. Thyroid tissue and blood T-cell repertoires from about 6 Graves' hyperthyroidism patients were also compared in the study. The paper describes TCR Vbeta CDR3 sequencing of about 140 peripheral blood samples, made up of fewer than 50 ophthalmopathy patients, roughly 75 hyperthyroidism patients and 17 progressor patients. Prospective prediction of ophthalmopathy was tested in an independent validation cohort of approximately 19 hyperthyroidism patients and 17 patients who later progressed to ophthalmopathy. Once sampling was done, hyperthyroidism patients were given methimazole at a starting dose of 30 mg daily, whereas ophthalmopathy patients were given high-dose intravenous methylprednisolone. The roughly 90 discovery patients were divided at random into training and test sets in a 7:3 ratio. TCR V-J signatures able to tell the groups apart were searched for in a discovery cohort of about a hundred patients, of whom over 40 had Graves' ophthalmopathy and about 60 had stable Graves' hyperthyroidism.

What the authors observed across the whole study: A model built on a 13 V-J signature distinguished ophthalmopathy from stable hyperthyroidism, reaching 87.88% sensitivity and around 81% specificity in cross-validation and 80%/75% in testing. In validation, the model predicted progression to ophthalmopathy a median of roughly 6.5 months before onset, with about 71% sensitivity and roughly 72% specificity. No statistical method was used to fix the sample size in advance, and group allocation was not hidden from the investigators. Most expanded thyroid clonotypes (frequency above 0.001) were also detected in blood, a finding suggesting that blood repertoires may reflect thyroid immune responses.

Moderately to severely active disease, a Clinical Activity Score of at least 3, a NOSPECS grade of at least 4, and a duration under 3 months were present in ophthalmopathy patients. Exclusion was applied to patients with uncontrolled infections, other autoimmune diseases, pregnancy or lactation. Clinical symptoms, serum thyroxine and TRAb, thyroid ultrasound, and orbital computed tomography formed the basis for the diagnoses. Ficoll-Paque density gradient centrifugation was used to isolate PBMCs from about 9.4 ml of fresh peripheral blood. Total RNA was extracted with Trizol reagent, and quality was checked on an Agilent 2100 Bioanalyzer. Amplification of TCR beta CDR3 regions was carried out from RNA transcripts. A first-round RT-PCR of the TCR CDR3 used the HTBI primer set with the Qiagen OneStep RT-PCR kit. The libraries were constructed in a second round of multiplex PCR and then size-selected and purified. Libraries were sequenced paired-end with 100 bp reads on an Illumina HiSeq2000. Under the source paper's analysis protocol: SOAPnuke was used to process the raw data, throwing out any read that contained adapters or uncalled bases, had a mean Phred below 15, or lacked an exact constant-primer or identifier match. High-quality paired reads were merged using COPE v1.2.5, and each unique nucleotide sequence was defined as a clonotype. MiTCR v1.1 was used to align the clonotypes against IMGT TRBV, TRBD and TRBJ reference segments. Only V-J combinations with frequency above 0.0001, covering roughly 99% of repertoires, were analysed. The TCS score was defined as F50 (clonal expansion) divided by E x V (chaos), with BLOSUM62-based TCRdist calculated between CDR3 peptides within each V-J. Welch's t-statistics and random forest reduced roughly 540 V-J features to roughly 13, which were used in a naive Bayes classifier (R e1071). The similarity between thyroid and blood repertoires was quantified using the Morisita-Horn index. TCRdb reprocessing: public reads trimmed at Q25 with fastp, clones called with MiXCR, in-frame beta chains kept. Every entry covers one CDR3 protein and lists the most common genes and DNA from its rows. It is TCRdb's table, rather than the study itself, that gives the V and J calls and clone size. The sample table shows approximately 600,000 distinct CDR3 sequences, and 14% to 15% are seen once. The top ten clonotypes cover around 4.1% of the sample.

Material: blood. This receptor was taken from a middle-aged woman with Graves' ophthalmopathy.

The CDR3 in this case is CSARDLQRDLTGELFF. The DNA sequence is TGCAGTGCTAGAGATCTCCAGCGGGATCTCACCGGGGAGCTGTTTTTT. The chain was built from TRBV20-1 and TRBJ2-2, with 7 middle bases fitting TRBD2. Reading from cysteine to phenylalanine, the CDR3 counts 16 amino acids. Only the CDR3 region is kept as DNA, spanning 48 bases read in frame from base 1. Trimmed from V: 0 bases; trimmed from J: 4 bases; junction bases lacking a gene match: 8. Via the germline V gene (reference sequence), CDR1 is DFQATT and CDR2 SNEGSKA.